Each of the 27 T cell receptor beta chains below was sequenced from the same sample in a study of cytomegalovirus exposure and HLA in healthy donors. PCR primers comprised 60 Vbeta and 13 Jbeta primers. Only in-frame clones appear in the TCRdb table, and some are missing; sequencing was by immunoSEQ multiplex PCR. The repertoire holds roughly 120,000 clones, 81% seen once, with 1.5% to 2% in the top ten. The sample comprised PBMCs. The source of these receptors is a man aged 35 to 55 in good health and CMV-seronegative.

This chain links TRBV4-2 with TRBJ2-7; 11 bases fit TRBD2. Germline V gene lookup returns CDR1 LGHNA and CDR2 YNFKEQ. V trimming: 2 bases; J trimming: 3 bases; junction bases outside the gene matches: 15. CDR3 length equals 19 residues. This chain's CDR3 is CASSQRPGLAESYNYEQYF. DNA for the CDR3: TGTGCCAGCAGCCAAAGGCCGGGACTAGCGGAATCCTATAACTACGAGCAGTACTTC.

This clone appeared a single time. V usage is TRBV10-1 and J usage is TRBJ1-5; no definite D call. This CDR3 is built from 15 residues. Germline CDR1 reads WNHNN; CDR2 reads SYGVQD (reference sequence). The V end lost 3 bases, the J end lost 0 bases, and 9 bases lay between the germline ends. The CDR3 is CASSERWYSNQPQHF. Here the CDR3 DNA reads TGCGCCAGCAGTGAACGGTGGTATAGCAATCAGCCCCAGCATTTT.

The V gene is TRBV10-3, the J gene TRBJ2-1; TRBD1 agrees at 11 bases. The trim removed 2 bases at V and 8 bases at J, leaving 5 bases unmatched. CDR1 ENHRY and CDR2 SYGVKD come from the germline V gene. The CDR3 is made up of 15 amino acids. The CDR3 loop reads CAISEGQGASYEQFF. CDR3 nucleotides: TGTGCCATCAGTGAGGGACAGGGGGCGAGCTATGAGCAGTTCTTC.

This chain joins TRBV19 and TRBJ1-5, with 7 positions matching TRBD1. V lost 6 bases to trimming and J lost 0 bases; unmatched junction nucleotides: 2. Germline V CDR1 and CDR2: LNHDA, SQIVND (reference sequence). The CDR3 is 14 residues long. CDR3 DNA sequence: TGTGCCAGTAGGTGGACAGGTAGCAATCAGCCCCAGCATTTT. Residues: CASRWTGSNQPQHF.

The rearrangement uses TRBV5-6 and TRBJ1-4; D gene unclear. There are 16 residues in the CDR3. Per germline, CDR1 SGHDT and CDR2 YYEEEE. V was trimmed by 0 bases and J by 0 bases, leaving 9 bases between them. The CDR3 region has the DNA TGTGCCAGCAGCTTGGGGGGAGGTGCAACTAATGAAAAACTGTTTTTT. It is translated as CASSLGGGATNEKLFF.

The chain has TRBV19 and TRBJ1-1; 10 nucleotides agree with TRBD1. Germline-derived CDR1 and CDR2 are LNHDA and SQIVND (reference sequence). V lost 2 bases and J lost 4; bases outside the gene matches: 7. CDR3 length: 16 amino acids. CDR3 sequence reads: CASSISATGGFTEAFF. The CDR3 DNA reads TGTGCCAGTAGTATATCCGCGACAGGGGGCTTCACTGAAGCTTTCTTT.

The chain employs TRBV5-1 and TRBJ2-5; maybe TRBD2 (6 bases). The V and J ends lost 7 bases and 0 bases respectively, with 19 bases between them. Germline-derived CDR1 and CDR2 are SGHRS and YFSETQ. CDR3 size: 16 residues. The CDR3 reads CASSRRRVGYQETQYF. CDR3 nucleotide sequence: TGCGCCAGCTCGCGCCGGAGGGTGGGATACCAAGAGACCCAGTACTTC.

The V call is TRBV4-2, the J call TRBJ2-3; 7 nucleotides agree with TRBD2. Looked up from germline, CDR1 is LGHNA and CDR2 is YNFKEQ. Unmatched junction bases numbered 18, after V lost 1 base and J lost 5 bases. The CDR3 loop spans 19 amino acids. The DNA of the CDR3 is TGTGCCAGCAGCCAAGCTTTTGGGCGGGAGAGTCCTCGGGGAGATACGCAGTATTTT. Translating it yields CASSQAFGRESPRGDTQYF.

On this clone: One end of the junction does not line up with germline, which may come from a read error. The chain carries TRBV7-9 and TRBJ1-2; 10 bases fit TRBD1. The CDR3 is made up of 15 amino acids. Germline CDR1 and CDR2: SEHNR and FQNEAQ (reference sequence). The CDR3 spells CSSSRAGTGVYGYTF. The DNA of the CDR3 is TGTTCCAGCAGCCGAGCGGGGACAGGGGTCTATGGCTACACCTTC.

A single count supports this clone. V gene TRBV7-2 combines with J gene TRBJ1-1; a weak D match, TRBD1 (5 bases). CDR3 length: 14 amino acids. Germline V CDR1 and CDR2: SGHTA, FQGNSA. The V end lost 1 base, the J end lost 5 bases, and 11 bases lay between the germline ends. The CDR3 loop is CASSLGAGGTEAFF. CDR3 in DNA: TGTGCCAGCAGCTTAGGGGCGGGGGGGACTGAAGCTTTCTTT.

This sequence joins TRBV10-3 and TRBJ2-7; 9 bases fit TRBD1. The CDR3 is made up of 13 amino acids. Unmatched junction bases numbered 7, after V lost 7 bases and J lost 6 bases. The germline V gene encodes CDR1 ENHRY and CDR2 SYGVKD. The CDR3 coding sequence is TGTGCCATCAACCGGGACAGGGAAGGCGAGCAGTACTTC. Amino acids: CAINRDREGEQYF.

The CDR3 loop reads CASSATGSEAFF. Written as DNA, the CDR3 is TGTGCCAGCAGTGCGACGGGTTCTGAAGCTTTCTTT. This sequence joins TRBV6-5 and TRBJ1-1; D gene ambiguous. CDR1 is MNHEY and CDR2 is SVGAGI in the germline V gene. The CDR3 has 12 amino acids. V lost 5 bases and J 6 bases, leaving 10 bases between the germline ends.

This rearrangement joins TRBV4-3 to TRBJ1-5, with TRBD1 as a possible D gene (6 bases). The CDR3 has 13 residues. The ends were cut back, 4 bases at V and 7 bases at J, with 11 bases in the middle. The V gene's germline CDR1 is LGHNA and CDR2 YSLEER. DNA of the CDR3: TGCGCCAGCAGCCCCGACAGGAACCAGCCCCAGCATTTT. This encodes CASSPDRNQPQHF.

This clone was observed a few times. The CDR3: CATRQGARGYTF. CDR3 coding DNA: TGTGCCACTCGACAGGGGGCCCGAGGCTACACCTTC. V usage is TRBV27 and J usage is TRBJ1-2; TRBD1 aligns across 10 bases. The CDR3 sequence is 12 residues long. CDR1 is MNHEY and CDR2 is SMNVEV in the germline V gene (reference sequence). V shed 10 bases, J shed 8 bases, and the junction held 7 bases outside the gene matches.

The V and J genes are TRBV9 and TRBJ2-1; D unresolved. Trimming stripped 5 bases from V and 0 bases from J, with 12 bases between. The CDR3 is 15 residues long. The V gene's germline CDR1 is SGDLS and CDR2 YYNGEE. In nucleotides, the CDR3 is TGTGCCAGCAGTCTGACATCTCTCTCCTACAATGAGCAGTTCTTC. This translates into CASSLTSLSYNEQFF.

The chain links TRBV7-8 to TRBJ2-5; 14 bases agree with TRBD2. The CDR3 consists of 18 residues. Germline V gives CDR1 SGHVS, CDR2 FQNEAQ. With V trimmed by 5 bases and J by 4 bases, 12 bases remained unmatched. The CDR3 here is CASSALTSGGAAGETQYF. DNA for the CDR3: TGTGCCAGCAGCGCCCTGACTAGCGGGGGGGCGGCAGGAGAGACCCAGTACTTC.

This clone was counted a single time. The V gene is TRBV7-9, the J gene TRBJ2-2, with 13 bases lining up with TRBD2. The CDR3 runs 15 residues. Unmatched junction bases numbered 4, after V lost 5 bases and J lost 7 bases. Germline-derived CDR1 and CDR2 are SEHNR and FQNEAQ (reference sequence). The CDR3 region is CASSGLAGVRGELFF. The CDR3 DNA sequence: TGTGCCAGCAGCGGACTAGCGGGGGTTCGCGGGGAGCTGTTTTTT.

This clone came up a few times. This chain's CDR3 is CASRLGNYGYTF. In DNA, the CDR3 is TGTGCCAGCAGGTTGGGCAACTATGGCTACACCTTC. V is TRBV27 and J is TRBJ1-2, with D unclear. The CDR3 has 12 amino acids. The germline V gene encodes CDR1 MNHEY and CDR2 SMNVEV (reference sequence). Trimming pared 6 bases from V and 2 bases from J, leaving 7 bases between.

The J gene is TRBJ1-2, the V gene TRBV13; D unclear. In germline, CDR1 is PRHDT, CDR2 FYEKMQ (reference sequence). This CDR3 region has 14 residues. V was cut by 7 bases and J by 1 base, with 13 bases left in between. The CDR3 DNA reads as TGTGCCAGCACCGTGTTGAGGGATAACTATGGCTACACCTTC. Protein: CASTVLRDNYGYTF.

This clone has a single count. This rearrangement joins TRBV19 to TRBJ1-2, with unresolved D. Trimming took 3 bases from V and 1 from J, leaving 15 bases between them. Germline-derived CDR1 and CDR2 are LNHDA and SQIVND (reference sequence). CDR3 length: 16 amino acids. The CDR3 reads CASSIGQRRSNYGYTF. The CDR3 DNA reads TGTGCCAGTAGTATCGGCCAGAGGAGGAGTAACTATGGCTACACCTTC.

This clone was recorded only once. The chain links TRBV5-1 to TRBJ2-2; tentatively, D is TRBD2 (6 bases). The CDR3 consists of 14 residues. CDR1 SGHRS and CDR2 YFSETQ come from the germline V gene. V was clipped by 0 bases and J by 7 bases, with 10 bases between them. CDR3 protein: CASSLGRGIGELFF. CDR3 in DNA: TGCGCCAGCAGCTTGGGCCGGGGGATCGGGGAGCTGTTTTTT.

The rearrangement uses TRBV9 and TRBJ2-7; D may be TRBD2 (7 bases). Germline CDR1 and CDR2: SGDLS and YYNGEE. Trimming shortened V by 0 bases and J by 4 bases, and 17 bases separated the two germline ends. This CDR3 region has 16 residues. CDR3 bases: TGTGCCAGCAGCGTAGGGTCTAGGGGGGGCCTGTACGAGCAGTACTTC. Its protein product is CASSVGSRGGLYEQYF.

The rearrangement links TRBV6-1 to TRBJ1-6; maybe TRBD1 (5 bases). The CDR3 runs to 15 residues. Germline CDR1 reads MNHNS; CDR2 reads SASEGT. Trimming stripped 0 bases from V and 10 bases from J, with 13 bases between. The CDR3 loop reads CASSEAGGGSSPLHF. The DNA for the CDR3 is TGTGCCAGCAGTGAAGCGGGGGGAGGGAGCTCACCCCTCCACTTT.

The chain combines TRBV9 with TRBJ2-7; maybe TRBD1 (6 bases). Per germline, CDR1 SGDLS and CDR2 YYNGEE. There are 13 residues in the CDR3. Between the trimmed V and J ends, which lost 3 bases and 5 bases, there was a span of 12 bases. The CDR3: CASSGGQLHEQYF. The CDR3 coding sequence is TGTGCCAGCAGCGGAGGACAGTTACACGAGCAGTACTTC.

A note on this clone: This sample also contains other DNA sequences that code for the same CDR3. This chain connects TRBV27 to TRBJ1-6, with D unclear. Germline V CDR1 and CDR2: MNHEY, SMNVEV (reference sequence). Trimming took off 3 bases at V and 8 bases at J, with 8 bases between the two ends. The CDR3 runs to 13 residues. The CDR3 region is CASSFYSDSPLHF. In DNA, the CDR3 is TGTGCCAGCAGTTTTTACAGTGATTCACCCCTCCACTTT.

V is TRBV2 and J is TRBJ1-2; no reliable D call. The CDR3 is made up of 15 amino acids. With 1 base removed from V and 2 bases from J, the gap between germline ends came to 11 bases. Germline CDR1 SNHLY, CDR2 FYNNEI. The CDR3 DNA reads TGTGCCAGCAGTGAAGAAACAGTTCGAAACTATGGCTACACCTTC. Translated, it gives CASSEETVRNYGYTF. Full variable domain (remainder filled in from reference TRBV2 and TRBJ1-2): EPEVTQTPSHQVTQMGQEVILRCVPISNHLYFYWYRQILGQKVEFLVSFYNNEISEKSEIFDDQFSVERPDGSNFTLKIRSTKLEDSAMYFCASSEETVRNYGYTFGSGTRLTVV.

The V call is TRBV7-2, the J call TRBJ2-6; 7 bases map to TRBD2. J was trimmed by 2 bases and V by 1 base; bases with no gene match: 8. Per germline, CDR1 SGHTA and CDR2 FQGNSA. The CDR3 totals 18 residues. In DNA form, the CDR3 reads TGTGCCAGCAGCTTAGGGGTCCATGGGGGGGCTGGGGCCAACGTCCTGACTTTC. It encodes CASSLGVHGGAGANVLTF. Full variable domain (outside the CDR3, taken from reference TRBV7-2 and TRBJ2-6): GAGVSQSPSNKVTEKGKDVELRCDPISGHTALYWYRQSLGQGLEFLIYFQGNSAPDKSGLPSDRFSAERTGGSVSTLTIQRTQQEDSAVYLCASSLGVHGGAGANVLTFGAGSRLTVL.